Below are 15 T cell receptor beta chains sequenced from a single sample in a study of T-cell memory formation after mild COVID-19. TCRdb fed the 5' RACE reads into MiXCR, producing one record per CDR3 protein. The table lists approximately 300,000 distinct CDR3 sequences, approximately 8% of them singletons. Sequenced input: PBMCs or a T cell subset sorted from them (not recorded which). The origin of the receptors is a man in his late teens or twenties who had mild COVID-19 (a few samples of this study predate the infection). Cell type and time point are not known.

This clonotype showed up just once. The chain links TRBV7-8 to TRBJ2-7; D is uncertain. The CDR3 length is 14 residues. V lost 2 bases to trimming and J lost 1 base, with 9 bases between them. Germline V gives CDR1 SGHVS, CDR2 FQNEAQ. The CDR3 is CASSLKGFSYEQYV. For the CDR3, the DNA is TGTGCCAGCAGCTTAAAGGGCTTTTCCTACGAGCAGTACGTC.

The J gene is TRBJ1-3, the V gene TRBV12-3 or TRBV12-4, with D maybe TRBD1 (5 bases). Trimming cost V 4 bases and J 4 bases, with 14 bases left between them. This CDR3 has 15 residues. The CDR3 DNA is TGTGCCAGCAGTTCCCAGGGCTGGGAAGGAAACACCATATATTTT. Residues: CASSSQGWEGNTIYF.

This clonotype appeared a few times. The chain has TRBV7-8 and TRBJ2-5; D gene uncertain. Germline-derived CDR1 and CDR2 are SGHVS and FQNEAQ. Trimming removed 6 bases from V and 10 bases from J, with 21 bases in between. CDR3 length: 14 residues. The CDR3 reads CASSQSRNRVLQYF. Here the CDR3 DNA reads TGTGCCAGCAGTCAATCGAGAAACCGGGTCCTCCAGTACTTC. The full variable domain, with the rest looked up from reference TRBV7-8 and TRBJ2-5, is GAGVSQSPRYKVAKRGQDVALRCDPISGHVSLFWYQQALGQGPEFLTYFQNEAQLDKSGLPSDRFFAERPEGSVSTLKIQRTQQEDSAVYLCASSQSRNRVLQYFGPGTRLLVL.

In this sample, this clonotype turned up many times. The CDR3, as DNA: TGTGCCAGCGGCATGGACGGCCTACAAGAGACCCAGTACTTC. Translating gives CASGMDGLQETQYF. V gene TRBV12-3 or TRBV12-4 combines with J gene TRBJ2-5; no definite D call. CDR3 size: 14 residues. Trimming took 8 bases from V and 2 from J, leaving 15 bases between them.

This clonotype was counted ten times or more. The gene calls are TRBV4-1 and TRBJ2-4, with 9 nucleotides matching TRBD2. The V gene end was trimmed by 5 bases and the J gene end by 8 bases; junction bases not matched to a gene: 10. The CDR3 is 15 residues long. In germline, CDR1 is MGHRA, CDR2 YSYEKL. Here the CDR3 DNA reads TGCGCCAGCAGCGCCCCCGCGGGGGGGGGTGACATTCAGTACTTC. This codes for CASSAPAGGGDIQYF.

This clonotype occurred a few times. The chain carries TRBV19 and TRBJ2-5; 7 bases line up with TRBD1. Germline values: CDR1 LNHDA, CDR2 SQIVND (reference sequence). This CDR3 is built from 16 residues. J lost 1 base, V lost 5 bases, and 10 bases had no gene match. CDR3 amino acids: CASSDKQGILQETQYF. CDR3 nucleotide sequence: TGTGCCAGTAGTGATAAACAGGGGATCCTCCAAGAGACCCAGTACTTC. Full variable domain (rest looked up from reference TRBV19 and TRBJ2-5): DGGITQSPKYLFRKEGQNVTLSCEQNLNHDAMYWYRQDPGQGLRLIYYSQIVNDFQKGDIAEGYSVSREKKESFPLTVTSAQKNPTAFYLCASSDKQGILQETQYFGPGTRLLVL.

The chain links TRBV12-3 or TRBV12-4 to TRBJ1-5; weak D call: TRBD1 (5 bases). Trimming took off 9 bases at V and 3 bases at J, with 9 bases between the two ends. There are 12 residues in the CDR3. This chain's CDR3 is CASGHNNQPQHF. The DNA of the CDR3 is TGTGCCAGTGGACATAACAATCAGCCCCAGCATTTT.

This clonotype has more than one count but fewer than ten. The chain employs TRBV30 and TRBJ2-5, with a possible D match to TRBD2 (5 bases). This CDR3 has 11 amino acids. Looked up from germline, CDR1 is GTSNPN and CDR2 is SVGIG (reference sequence). Trimming removed 5 bases at V and 9 bases at J, with 13 bases between. Here the CDR3 DNA reads TGTGCCTGGTGGGGAGAGGTAGCCCAGTACTTC. Its translation: CAWWGEVAQYF.

This clonotype was recorded once. The chain uses TRBV28 and TRBJ1-5; perhaps TRBD1 as D (6 bases). CDR1 is MDHEN and CDR2 is SYDVKM in the germline V gene. The CDR3 runs 13 residues. V lost 4 bases, J lost 12 bases, and 16 bases lay in between. The CDR3: CASSSTGAERQHF. The CDR3 bases are TGTGCCAGCAGTTCCACGGGGGCCGAGCGCCAGCATTTT.

V is TRBV7-3 and J is TRBJ2-5, with D hard to call. This CDR3 has 13 amino acids. Trimming took off 2 bases at V and 5 bases at J, with 9 bases between the two ends. Germline CDR1 is SGHTA and CDR2 is FQGTGA. CDR3: CASSLVLRETQYF. The CDR3 DNA reads as TGTGCCAGCAGCTTAGTCCTCCGGGAGACCCAGTACTTC.

In its sample, this clonotype was seen many times. This chain uses TRBV11-2 with TRBJ2-1; unclear D gene. The germline V and J ends were trimmed by 1 base and 0 bases, with 13 bases remaining between them. The CDR3 extends over 17 amino acids. Germline V gene lookup returns CDR1 SGHAT and CDR2 FQNNGV. The CDR3 region has the DNA TGTGCCAGCAGCTTAGCAGTGTCGACCAGCTCCTACAATGAGCAGTTCTTC. It encodes CASSLAVSTSSYNEQFF.

V is TRBV28 and J is TRBJ2-7; no reliable D call. The CDR3 is made up of 16 amino acids. The V end lost 5 bases, the J end lost 2 bases, and 19 bases lay between the germline ends. Germline values: CDR1 MDHEN, CDR2 SYDVKM. This CDR3 is CASSHYPTLDPYEQYV. CDR3 DNA: TGTGCCAGCAGTCATTACCCCACGTTAGATCCCTACGAGCAGTACGTC.

This clonotype was detected only a few times. The CDR3 is CASSPITVTSSYEQYF. In DNA form, the CDR3 reads TGTGCCAGCTCCCCAATCACCGTGACGAGCTCCTACGAGCAGTACTTC. The chain links TRBV18 to TRBJ2-7; D call uncertain. CDR1 is KGHSH and CDR2 is LQKENI in the germline V gene. The CDR3 consists of 16 residues. Trimming pared 6 bases from V and 0 bases from J, leaving 18 bases between.

This clonotype was found a few times. The gene calls are TRBV6-4 and TRBJ2-1, with 7 bases that match TRBD2. Germline CDR1 is MRHNA and CDR2 is SNTAGT. After removal of 7 bases from V and 2 bases from J, the junction contained 5 bases not matched to a gene. The CDR3 contains 14 residues. The CDR3 sequence is CASMTGTTYNEQFF. The CDR3 DNA follows: TGTGCCAGCATGACCGGGACTACCTACAATGAGCAGTTCTTC.

This clonotype was picked up a small number of times. The V gene is TRBV3-1, the J gene TRBJ2-1; 8 bases map to TRBD2. CDR1 is LGHDT, CDR2 YNNKEL, per germline (reference sequence). The CDR3 length is 16 residues. V shed 4 bases, J shed 4 bases, and the junction held 9 bases outside the gene matches. In DNA form, the CDR3 reads TGTGCCAGCAGCCCCGGGAGGGGACCAATGTACAATGAGCAGTTCTTC. Its protein product is CASSPGRGPMYNEQFF.